What follows are 30 T cell receptor beta chains derived from one specimen sequenced in a study of blood T cell repertoires in COVID-19 (dated by TCRdb to the early 2020s). Library construction relied on the immunoSEQ multiplex PCR assay. TCRdb provides this immuneACCESS table in a form limited to in-frame rearrangements. Some clones are lacking; in checked studies, under half of them reflect an unresolved V gene, and why the rest are absent is not known. This sample is represented by about 200,000 clones; 75% to 90% of them were singletons. Approximately 5% of the sample belongs to the ten largest clones. Sequencing used peripheral blood. The source is a human donor in a cohort sampled during active COVID-19.

The chain recombines TRBV15 with TRBJ1-5; D not resolved. The V gene's germline CDR1 is LNHNV and CDR2 YYDKDF (reference sequence). V was clipped by 5 bases and J by 2 bases, with 7 bases between them. The CDR3 consists of 13 residues. The CDR3 DNA reads as TGTGCCACCAGCCTCAGGCGCAATCAGCCCCAGCATTTT. This encodes CATSLRRNQPQHF. Using reference TRBV15 and TRBJ1-5 for the parts outside the CDR3, the full variable domain is DAMVIQNPRYQVTQFGKPVTLSCSQTLNHNVMYWYQQKSSQAPKLLFHYYDKDFNNEADTPDNFQSRRPNTSFCFLDIRSPGLGDTAMYLCATSLRRNQPQHFGDGTRLSIL.

The chain links TRBV28 to TRBJ1-1, with 8 bases fitting TRBD1. The CDR3 contains 15 residues. Per germline, CDR1 MDHEN and CDR2 SYDVKM. The V and J ends lost 8 bases and 5 bases, in that order; junction bases with no gene match: 13. CDR3 loop: CASPPQGARMTEAFF. For the CDR3, the DNA is TGTGCCAGCCCACCTCAGGGGGCCCGCATGACTGAAGCTTTCTTT.

The rearrangement links TRBV5-1 to TRBJ2-5, with a tentative D call TRBD2 (5 bases). The CDR3 covers 14 residues. Looked up from germline, CDR1 is SGHRS and CDR2 is YFSETQ. Trimming took off 0 bases at V and 5 bases at J, with 11 bases between the two ends. In nucleotides, the CDR3 is TGCGCCAGCAGCTTGGCCCCGCGAGGGGAGACCCAGTACTTC. Translated: CASSLAPRGETQYF.

The genes are TRBV27 and TRBJ2-7; 7 bases align to TRBD1. V trimming: 4 bases; J trimming: 0 bases; junction bases outside the gene matches: 12. The V gene's germline CDR1 is MNHEY and CDR2 SMNVEV (reference sequence). This CDR3 is built from 17 residues. For the CDR3, the DNA is TGTGCCAGCAGTTCCAGGGGGACACCCGGGACCTCCTACGAGCAGTACTTC. Translating gives CASSSRGTPGTSYEQYF.

The CDR3 is CASQKGLGDSSYNEQFF. The CDR3 DNA sequence: TGCGCCAGCCAAAAGGGACTAGGGGATAGCTCCTACAATGAGCAGTTCTTC. V usage is TRBV4-3 and J usage is TRBJ2-1; 8 bases map to TRBD2. V gave up 8 bases and J gave up 0 bases; unmatched junction bases: 12. The CDR3 contains 17 residues. The germline CDR1 and CDR2 sequences are LGHNA and YSLEER.

This rearrangement joins TRBV9 to TRBJ2-1; TRBD2 aligns across 10 bases. The trim removed 0 bases at V and 6 bases at J, leaving 6 bases unmatched. The CDR3 extends over 16 amino acids. In germline, CDR1 is SGDLS, CDR2 YYNGEE. CDR3 amino acids: CASSVGSGLAANEQFF. The CDR3 bases are TGTGCCAGCAGCGTAGGGTCAGGACTAGCGGCCAATGAGCAGTTCTTC.

The count of this clone is one. V and J are TRBV23-1 and TRBJ1-6; 9 positions match TRBD1. TRBV23-1 is assigned to the ORF class and has an uncertain function. After removal of 4 bases from V and 6 bases from J, the junction contained 7 bases not matched to a gene. The CDR3 has 16 amino acids. This chain's CDR3 is CASSRRTGDGNSPLHF. The CDR3 coding sequence is TGCGCCAGCAGTCGACGGACAGGGGACGGTAATTCACCCCTCCACTTT.

The chain joins TRBV6-6 to TRBJ2-6; perhaps TRBD1 as D (6 bases). This CDR3 spans 17 amino acids. Germline V gene data show CDR1 as MNHNY and CDR2 as SVGAGI (reference sequence). The ends were cut back, 5 bases at V and 2 bases at J, with 16 bases in the middle. CDR3 in DNA: TGTGCCAGCAGTCAACCGACAGGACTGGCTGGGGCCAACGTCCTGACTTTC. Protein product: CASSQPTGLAGANVLTF.

This chain uses TRBV28 with TRBJ2-7; D call uncertain. The germline V and J ends were trimmed by 4 bases and 3 bases, with 10 bases remaining between them. Germline CDR1 reads MDHEN; CDR2 reads SYDVKM. The CDR3 extends over 13 amino acids. The CDR3 bases are TGTGCCAGCAGTTCCCCTACGGGCTACGAGCAGTACTTC. It codes for CASSSPTGYEQYF.

V is TRBV6-4 and J is TRBJ2-1; 7 bases are a match to TRBD2. Trimming at V came to 2 bases and at J to 0 bases, leaving 10 bases not matched to a gene. CDR3 size: 18 residues. Per germline, CDR1 MRHNA and CDR2 SNTAGT. The CDR3 nucleotides read TGTGCCAGCAGTGACGGGCGGAGCGGGGATTTCTCCTACAATGAGCAGTTCTTC. Protein sequence: CASSDGRSGDFSYNEQFF.

The gene calls are TRBV5-4 and TRBJ1-1; D is uncertain. This CDR3 has 12 amino acids. V shed 1 base and J shed 10 bases, with 11 bases lying between them. Germline lookup yields CDR1 SGHNT and CDR2 YYREEE (reference sequence). The CDR3 loop is CASSLYLGGAFF. The DNA of the CDR3 is TGTGCCAGCAGCTTGTACTTAGGAGGAGCTTTCTTT.

V and J are TRBV18 and TRBJ2-7; unclear D gene. Per the germline V gene, CDR1 is KGHSH and CDR2 is LQKENI. Trimming removed 2 bases from V and 2 bases from J, with 4 bases in between. The CDR3 runs to 12 residues. For the CDR3, the DNA is TGTGCCAGCTCACCATCAACCTACGAGCAGTACTTC. This gives the protein CASSPSTYEQYF.

The chain carries TRBV4-2 and TRBJ2-1; 14 bases fit TRBD2. The CDR3 has 15 amino acids. Trimming removed 4 bases from V and 10 bases from J; junction bases left unmatched: 6. Germline lookup yields CDR1 LGHNA and CDR2 YNFKEQ. The CDR3 reads CASSPGTSGSEEQFF. The CDR3 DNA reads TGTGCCAGCAGCCCTGGGACTAGCGGGAGCGAGGAGCAGTTCTTC.

This clone has just one count. The rearrangement uses TRBV30 and TRBJ2-5; D is undetermined. Germline V gene data show CDR1 as GTSNPN and CDR2 as SVGIG (reference sequence). The CDR3 length is 11 residues. The ends were cut back, 3 bases at V and 5 bases at J, with 7 bases in the middle. The CDR3 DNA reads as TGTGCCTGGAGCAACGGGGAGACCCAGTACTTC. Protein sequence: CAWSNGETQYF.

V usage is TRBV7-8 and J usage is TRBJ1-5; D might be TRBD1 (5 bases). V was trimmed by 3 bases and J by 2 bases, leaving 14 bases between them. CDR3 length equals 16 residues. Germline values: CDR1 SGHVS, CDR2 FQNEAQ. In DNA form, the CDR3 reads TGTGCCAGCAGCTTTGTAGGGGCGCAGGGCAATCAGCCCCAGCATTTT. Translation gives CASSFVGAQGNQPQHF.

Of note for this clone: Other DNA variants within this sample encode the same CDR3. This chain connects TRBV18 to TRBJ2-5; 9 bases are a match to TRBD1. Trimming took 2 bases from V and 5 from J; bases not matched to a gene: 0. The CDR3 covers 13 residues. Germline V CDR1 and CDR2: KGHSH, LQKENI. The CDR3 is CASSPGQGETQYF. The CDR3, as DNA: TGTGCCAGCTCACCAGGACAGGGGGAGACCCAGTACTTC.

The rearrangement links TRBV2 to TRBJ2-7, with D possibly matching TRBD1 (5 bases). Trimming stripped 2 bases from V and 4 bases from J, with 12 bases between. The CDR3 spans 14 residues. Germline V gives CDR1 SNHLY, CDR2 FYNNEI. CDR3 DNA: TGTGCCAGCAGTGAACAGGGTAGCAGGTACGAGCAGTACTTC. Amino acid sequence: CASSEQGSRYEQYF.

The genes are TRBV19 and TRBJ1-6; D possibly corresponds to TRBD1 (6 bases). Looked up from germline, CDR1 is LNHDA and CDR2 is SQIVND (reference sequence). The CDR3 extends over 15 amino acids. V lost 7 bases and J lost 9, with 19 bases in between. CDR3 bases: TGTGCCAGTACCCCGGGCCAGACCAGGGGTTCACCCCTCCACTTT. Amino acid sequence: CASTPGQTRGSPLHF.

The gene calls are TRBV5-1 and TRBJ1-1; unclear D gene. The V end lost 5 bases, the J end lost 0 bases, and 11 bases lay between the germline ends. Per the germline V gene, CDR1 is SGHRS and CDR2 is YFSETQ. The CDR3 runs 14 residues. The CDR3 region has the DNA TGCGCCAGCAGTAACCGGGAGATGAACACTGAAGCTTTCTTT. Its protein is CASSNREMNTEAFF.

The chain employs TRBV10-2 and TRBJ2-3; 10 positions match TRBD1. The CDR3 is 14 amino acids. CDR1 is WSHSY, CDR2 SAAADI, per germline. The trim removed 5 bases at V and 4 bases at J, leaving 3 bases unmatched. CDR3: CASSRQGAADTQYF. The DNA of the CDR3 is TGCGCCAGCAGTCGACAGGGGGCCGCAGATACGCAGTATTTT.

The genes are TRBV6-2 or TRBV6-3 and TRBJ1-2, with 7 bases matching TRBD1. The germline CDR1 and CDR2 sequences are MNHEY and SVGEGT. The CDR3 has 17 residues. J lost 1 base, V lost 0 bases, and 8 bases had no gene match. The CDR3 is CASSYSTGWGINYGYTF. CDR3 bases: TGTGCCAGCAGTTACTCGACAGGGTGGGGGATTAACTATGGCTACACCTTC.

This clone was detected once. The chain combines TRBV2 with TRBJ2-1, with D possibly TRBD2 on 6 matching bases. This CDR3 has 14 residues. Trimming took 6 bases from V and 3 from J, leaving 12 bases between them. CDR1 and CDR2 from the germline V gene are SNHLY and FYNNEI. CDR3 nucleotides: TGTGCCAGCAGGGAGGGGCGGGGCTACAATGAGCAGTTCTTC. It yields the protein CASREGRGYNEQFF.

The V and J genes are TRBV19 and TRBJ1-5; TRBD1 matches at 12 bases. Losses at the gene ends were 3 bases for V and 0 bases for J; bases not matched to a gene: 12. CDR3 length: 20 residues. Germline-derived CDR1 and CDR2 are LNHDA and SQIVND (reference sequence). The DNA for the CDR3 is TGTGCCAGTAGTATGCCCCCCGGGACAGGGGGCAGCCATAGCAATCAGCCCCAGCATTTT. Residues: CASSMPPGTGGSHSNQPQHF.

The chain recombines TRBV6-6 with TRBJ1-3; D remains ambiguous. The V end lost 7 bases, the J end lost 0 bases, and 10 bases lay between the germline ends. The CDR3 has 14 residues. Per germline, CDR1 MNHNY and CDR2 SVGAGI (reference sequence). DNA for the CDR3: TGTGCCAGCACTCACCTGAGCTCTGGAAACACCATATATTTT. Amino acids: CASTHLSSGNTIYF.

The chain employs TRBV9 and TRBJ2-1; maybe TRBD2 (6 bases). This CDR3 is 15 amino acids long. Deletions cut 6 bases from V and 5 bases from J, with 18 bases between. Looked up from germline, CDR1 is SGDLS and CDR2 is YYNGEE. The chain's CDR3 is CASTSRGGLNNEQFF. CDR3 nucleotides: TGTGCCAGCACCTCGCGTGGGGGACTCAACAATGAGCAGTTCTTC. Full variable domain (outside the CDR3, taken from reference TRBV9 and TRBJ2-1): DSGVTQTPKHLITATGQRVTLRCSPRSGDLSVYWYQQSLDQGLQFLIQYYNGEERAKGNILERFSAQQFPDLHSELNLSSLELGDSALYFCASTSRGGLNNEQFFGPGTRLTVL.

V and J are TRBV28 and TRBJ2-7, with 7 bases fitting TRBD1. V lost 6 bases, J lost 1 base, and 3 bases stayed unmatched. The CDR3 is 13 amino acids. In germline, CDR1 is MDHEN, CDR2 SYDVKM. In nucleotides, the CDR3 is TGTGCCAGCAGAGGGGACAGTTCCTACGAGCAGTACTTC. Translated, it gives CASRGDSSYEQYF.

CDR3 DNA sequence: TGTGCCAGCAGGGTTCCCGGGACATACTATGGCTACACCTTC. This gives the protein CASRVPGTYYGYTF. The chain links TRBV6-5 to TRBJ1-2; tentative D call: TRBD1 (6 bases). V lost 6 bases and J 3 bases, leaving 14 bases between the germline ends. The germline V gene encodes CDR1 MNHEY and CDR2 SVGAGI. The CDR3 spans 14 residues.

The chain is built from TRBV18 and TRBJ1-1; D not certain. Germline CDR1 reads KGHSH; CDR2 reads LQKENI. V gave up 7 bases and J gave up 5 bases, with 23 bases separating them. The CDR3 sequence is 16 residues long. CDR3 nucleotides: TGTGCCAGCTTCAAGGAACTACCAAACCCGTGGACTGAAGCTTTCTTT. This encodes CASFKELPNPWTEAFF.

This clone is a singleton in its sample. This chain joins TRBV10-3 and TRBJ2-1, with TRBD1 as a possible D gene (6 bases). V lost 5 bases, J lost 8 bases, and 10 bases lay in between. Germline V CDR1 and CDR2: ENHRY, SYGVKD. CDR3 length: 12 amino acids. The CDR3 DNA sequence: TGTGCCATCAGTCGACAGGCTGATGAGCAGTTCTTC. Amino acid sequence: CAISRQADEQFF.

Here the CDR3 reads CASSFGTGKNIQYF. CDR3 coding DNA: TGTGCCAGCAGCTTTGGGACAGGGAAAAACATTCAGTACTTC. The V gene is TRBV13, the J gene TRBJ2-4, with 9 bases fitting TRBD1. Germline-derived CDR1 and CDR2 are PRHDT and FYEKMQ (reference sequence). The CDR3 runs 14 residues. The ends lost 3 bases at V and 4 bases at J; junction bases unmatched: 1.